Listed below are T cell receptor beta chains from one sample, sequenced in a study of T cell repertoires in cytomegalovirus infection. TCRdb passed the reads through MiXCR, listing each CDR3 protein once. The profile shows under 850,000 distinct CDR3 sequences, 35% to 45% of them singletons. The sample consisted of PBMCs. These receptors came from a human donor in good health (CMV status not recorded). Some clones in this sample may be carry-over from other donors' samples. Both conserved end residues are trimmed from each CDR3. D genes are given only for firm matches.

d_call | v_call | cdr3_aa
NA | TRBV6-1 | ASLPLDPIKNTDTQY
TRBD1 | TRBV3-1 | ASSLRDRKKLF
NA | TRBV30 | AWSAARQPQH
NA | TRBV27 | ASSLSPSGTNQPQH
TRBD1 | TRBV7-8 | ASIGLRDSTSGGETQY
TRBD2 | TRBV29-1 | SVREGTDTQY
NA | TRBV5-3 | ASSLGRDRWGGYT
NA | TRBV24-1 | ATSEKSTSTDTQY
NA | TRBV30 | AWGGTGSYEQY
TRBD1 | TRBV28 | ASNDRERYTEAF
NA | TRBV6-1 | ASRATRTGSYNEQF
NA | TRBV4-2 | ASSQEGGITNEKLF
NA | TRBV28 | ASRPGDVTNEQF
TRBD2 | TRBV6-6 | ASSILAGGPYEQY
NA | TRBV3-1 | ASSHLRQDPT
NA | TRBV4-2 | ASSQALEKLF
TRBD2 | TRBV10-3 | AISSTSRGEQY
NA | TRBV6-5 | ASSYSRRTRPKQETQY
NA | TRBV27 | ASSLSPTPDLTETDTQY
NA | TRBV28 | ASGLDNTEAF
TRBD1 | TRBV7-3 | ASSQQGAAVGEQY
NA | TRBV7-8 | ASSPEGVMETQY
NA | TRBV11-2 | ASSGRGAVAEAF
NA | TRBV6-1 | ASVTDLHEQY
TRBD1 | TRBV27 | ASSPRGTGRGNGYT
TRBD2 | TRBV7-6 | ASSLEASGTVEQF
NA | TRBV20-1 | SGLGASGSPLH
NA | TRBV20-1 | SARDGGVGTDTQY
TRBD2 | TRBV4-1 | ASSQDSGGADTQY
NA | TRBV28 | ASSVRGFAYEQY
NA | TRBV7-2 | ASSQETANTGELF
NA | TRBV19 | ASSRTTVNTEAF
TRBD1 | TRBV27 | ASSFRGQGFSNRSNEQY
NA | TRBV7-2 | ASSLVSNTQY
NA | TRBV4-1 | ASSQVGQSYEQY
TRBD2 | TRBV9 | ASSAGRLAEETQY
TRBD1 | TRBV7-6 | ASSLVPRGGSSGNTIY
NA | TRBV28 | ASNRTDPRGYT
NA | TRBV19 | ASSSRNRSGNTIY
NA | TRBV27 | ASNPSWTMGSPLH
NA | TRBV20-1 | SARLRAHNGGEKLF
TRBD2 | TRBV20-1 | SAPGPTSGLYNEQF
NA | TRBV7-4 | ASSFTMVSEAF
TRBD1 | TRBV6-2/TRBV6-3 | ASSWTGLNEQF
NA | TRBV7-9 | ASSQHFGELF
TRBD2 | TRBV6-2/TRBV6-3 | ASSSLGLAGANEQF
TRBD2 | TRBV12-3/TRBV12-4 | ASRPREAGLVGTQY
TRBD2 | TRBV19 | ASSRGLAGGRTGELF
NA | TRBV7-3 | ASSAGGSHNEQF
TRBD1 | TRBV28 | GSRTGTGVTEAF
TRBD2 | TRBV5-8 | ASSGLAVGTDTQY
TRBD1 | TRBV19 | ASSMEGQRLNYGYT